This T cell receptor beta chain was captured by sequencing in a study of blood T cell repertoires in COVID-19. The overall study: The origin of the acute and convalescent COVID-19 samples was the United States, Italy and Spain.

Those enrolled, adults aged 18 to 89 years, came from about two dozen US areas. Sequencing was performed with immunoSEQ multiplex PCR; in TCRdb, only in-frame clones are kept and a portion is missing. Of roughly 520,000 clones in the sample, 88% were seen once. The germline CDR1 and CDR2 sequences are SGHRS and YFSETQ. J gave up 3 bases and V 0 bases, and 6 bases lay outside the gene matches. CDR3 length equals 16 residues. Source material: PBMCs or T cells enriched from blood (not recorded which). This receptor was taken from a woman between 40 and 55 years old who had recovered from COVID-19. V usage is TRBV5-1 and J usage is TRBJ1-1, with 9 bases matching TRBD1. The DNA for the CDR3 is TGCGCCAGCAGCTTGGAGAGGACAGGGGCACACACTGAAGCTTTCTTT. Its protein is CASSLERTGAHTEAFF. Combining the CDR3 with reference TRBV5-1 and TRBJ1-1 gives the whole variable domain KAGVTQTPRYLIKTRGQQVTLSCSPISGHRSVSWYQQTPGQGLQFLFEYFSETQRNKGNFPGRFSGRQFSNSRSEMNVSTLELGDSALYLCASSLERTGAHTEAFFGQGTRLTVV.